This entry lists 20 T cell receptor beta chains sequenced from one sample in a study of cytomegalovirus exposure and HLA in healthy donors. Sequencing used immunoSEQ multiplex PCR; TCRdb keeps in-frame clones, though not all of them. The table records approximately 150,000 clones, about nine tenths of them present only once. Sequencing was carried out using PBMCs. These receptors all stem from a man aged 18 to 30 in good health and CMV-seropositive.

V and J are TRBV2 and TRBJ1-2; 8 bases are shared with TRBD1. Germline assignment: CDR1 SNHLY and CDR2 FYNNEI. CDR3 length: 14 amino acids. The trim removed 6 bases at V and 4 bases at J, leaving 7 bases unmatched. The CDR3 nucleotides read TGTGCCAGCAGCAGACAGGGGTCCCTCTATGGCTACACCTTC. Encoded protein: CASSRQGSLYGYTF.

The J gene is TRBJ2-3, the V gene TRBV5-1, with TRBD2 matching 7 bases. V lost 0 bases to trimming and J lost 2 bases; unmatched junction nucleotides: 6. The CDR3 runs 16 residues. Germline lookup yields CDR1 SGHRS and CDR2 YFSETQ. For the CDR3, the DNA is TGCGCCAGCAGCTTGGATGGGGGGGACTTCACAGATACGCAGTATTTT. This sequence encodes CASSLDGGDFTDTQYF.

This rearrangement joins TRBV11-2 to TRBJ2-7; possibly TRBD2 for D (6 bases). Germline CDR1 is SGHAT and CDR2 is FQNNGV. V was shortened by 1 base and J by 3 bases, with 10 bases between the two germline ends. The CDR3 is made up of 14 amino acids. The CDR3 sequence: CASSLGVGGYEQYF. The CDR3 bases are TGTGCCAGCAGCTTAGGGGTCGGGGGCTACGAGCAGTACTTC. The full variable domain, its missing parts supplied by reference TRBV11-2 and TRBJ2-7, is EAGVAQSPRYKIIEKRQSVAFWCNPISGHATLYWYQQILGQGPKLLIQFQNNGVVDDSQLPKDRFSAERLKGVDSTLKIQPAKLEDSAVYLCASSLGVGGYEQYFGPGTRLTVT.

This clone was detected only once. This rearrangement joins TRBV10-1 to TRBJ2-5; weak D call: TRBD2 (6 bases). V shed 3 bases and J shed 1 base, with 15 bases lying between them. This CDR3 has 16 residues. Germline CDR1 and CDR2: WNHNN and SYGVQD (reference sequence). The CDR3 spells CASSDASEVGQETQYF. In nucleotides, the CDR3 is TGCGCCAGCAGTGATGCTAGCGAGGTGGGCCAAGAGACCCAGTACTTC.

This rearrangement joins TRBV5-4 to TRBJ2-7; 10 bases match TRBD1. The CDR3 contains 12 residues. Germline CDR1 and CDR2: SGHNT and YYREEE (reference sequence). V lost 4 bases, J lost 11 bases, and 6 bases stayed unmatched. CDR3 DNA sequence: TGTGCCAGCAGCCAGGGGACAGGGGCGGAGTACTTC. Translated, it gives CASSQGTGAEYF.

The chain carries TRBV29-1 and TRBJ1-1, with TRBD1 as a possible D gene (6 bases). The germline V gene has CDR1 SQVTM and CDR2 ANQGSEA. CDR3 length: 12 residues. V was pared by 6 bases and J by 7 bases, with 15 bases between. CDR3 sequence: CSVCIKTGEAFF. The CDR3 DNA follows: TGCAGCGTATGTATAAAGACAGGTGAAGCTTTCTTT.

The CDR3 region has the DNA TGTGCCAGCAGTTACGGGGGCGCCCGTGGCTACACCTTC. Translation: CASSYGGARGYTF. J is TRBJ1-2 and V is TRBV6-5; perhaps TRBD1 as D (6 bases). CDR1 MNHEY and CDR2 SVGAGI come from the germline V gene. V dropped 2 bases and J dropped 7 bases, with 11 bases sitting between them. CDR3 length: 13 amino acids.

J is TRBJ2-3 and V is TRBV19; 8 nucleotides agree with TRBD2. The trim removed 9 bases at V and 6 bases at J, leaving 11 bases unmatched. Germline CDR1 is LNHDA and CDR2 is SQIVND (reference sequence). The CDR3 totals 14 residues. This chain's CDR3 is CASTSGTRSDTQYF. In nucleotides, the CDR3 is TGTGCCAGCACCTCCGGGACTAGAAGTGATACGCAGTATTTT.

This chain connects TRBV6-5 to TRBJ2-7, with 9 bases that match TRBD1. This CDR3 is built from 15 residues. Germline assignment: CDR1 MNHEY and CDR2 SVGAGI. After removal of 6 bases from V and 2 bases from J, the junction contained 8 bases not matched to a gene. The CDR3 sequence: CASRLSRDRAYEQYF. CDR3 nucleotides: TGTGCCAGCAGATTATCCCGGGACAGGGCCTACGAGCAGTACTTC.

The chain recombines TRBV6-5 with TRBJ2-7; D may be TRBD1 (5 bases). Germline assignment: CDR1 MNHEY and CDR2 SVGAGI. Deletions cut 7 bases from V and 3 bases from J, with 16 bases between. CDR3 length: 14 residues. CDR3 sequence reads: CASKNRHDSYEQYF. For the CDR3, the DNA is TGTGCCAGCAAGAATCGGCACGACAGCTACGAGCAGTACTTC.

The chain links TRBV5-4 to TRBJ2-5; tentative D call: TRBD1 (5 bases). The germline V gene has CDR1 SGHNT and CDR2 YYREEE (reference sequence). Trimming took off 4 bases at V and 5 bases at J, with 18 bases between the two ends. The CDR3 runs 15 residues. The CDR3 sequence: CASSPTDTRAETQYF. The CDR3, as DNA: TGTGCCAGCAGCCCAACGGACACACGAGCGGAGACCCAGTACTTC.

V and J are TRBV29-1 and TRBJ1-2, with TRBD1 matching over 10 bases. Germline trimming cut 6 bases from V and 1 base from J; bases unmatched to any gene: 2. Per germline, CDR1 SQVTM and CDR2 ANQGSEA. This CDR3 has 13 residues. CDR3 coding DNA: TGCAGCGTGGGGACAGGGGATAACTATGGCTACACCTTC. This codes for CSVGTGDNYGYTF.

The V and J genes are TRBV7-3 and TRBJ1-1; D ambiguous. The CDR3 consists of 17 residues. Trimming took 3 bases from V and 0 from J, leaving 17 bases between them. CDR1 and CDR2 from the germline V gene are SGHTA and FQGTGA. CDR3 protein: CASSFGTERIVNTEAFF. In DNA form, the CDR3 reads TGTGCCAGCAGCTTCGGCACTGAGAGGATAGTGAACACTGAAGCTTTCTTT.

The chain is built from TRBV30 and TRBJ1-1; a possible D gene is TRBD1 (6 bases). Germline CDR1 reads GTSNPN; CDR2 reads SVGIG (reference sequence). V lost 2 bases and J lost 3, with 10 bases in between. This CDR3 has 13 residues. CDR3: CAWSRGGDTEAFF. The CDR3 DNA follows: TGTGCCTGGAGTAGAGGGGGGGACACTGAAGCTTTCTTT.

The chain has TRBV6-1 and TRBJ2-3; TRBD2 matches 7 bases. J lost 6 bases, V lost 8 bases, and 8 bases had no gene match. Germline V gene lookup returns CDR1 MNHNS and CDR2 SASEGT. CDR3 length equals 13 residues. The CDR3 reads CASGRDFQDTQYF. The DNA for the CDR3 is TGTGCCAGCGGGAGGGACTTCCAGGATACGCAGTATTTT.

The chain uses TRBV30 and TRBJ1-1; 12 nucleotides line up with TRBD1. The germline V gene has CDR1 GTSNPN and CDR2 SVGIG (reference sequence). The CDR3 length is 16 residues. V gave up 2 bases and J gave up 10 bases; unmatched junction bases: 14. CDR3 coding DNA: TGTGCCTGGAGTCCCGGTGGCGGGACAGGGGGCGCGAGAGCTTTCTTT. Protein: CAWSPGGGTGGARAFF.

The sample holds one count of this clone. This sequence joins TRBV2 and TRBJ2-1; tentatively, D is TRBD2 (5 bases). V was cut by 10 bases and J by 2 bases, with 18 bases left in between. This CDR3 comprises 15 residues. The germline V gene encodes CDR1 SNHLY and CDR2 FYNNEI. CDR3 nucleotides: TGTGCCATGCCCGGGGTTGGGTTCGCCTACAATGAGCAGTTCTTC. Its protein product is CAMPGVGFAYNEQFF. The whole variable domain, remainder taken from reference TRBV2 and TRBJ2-1, is EPEVTQTPSHQVTQMGQEVILRCVPISNHLYFYWYRQILGQKVEFLVSFYNNEISEKSEIFDDQFSVERPDGSNFTLKIRSTKLEDSAMYFCAMPGVGFAYNEQFFGPGTRLTVL.

In its sample, this clone was seen once. This rearrangement joins TRBV11-1 to TRBJ2-7; D possibly corresponds to TRBD1 (6 bases). The CDR3 length is 16 residues. Germline CDR1 SGHAT, CDR2 FQDESV (reference sequence). The V end was cut by 4 bases, the J end by 1 base, with 17 bases between. In DNA form, the CDR3 reads TGTGCCAGCAGCTCGCAGGGGTCGGTCCTTTCCTACGAGCAGTACTTC. Its protein is CASSSQGSVLSYEQYF.

V gene TRBV6-5 combines with J gene TRBJ2-1; the D gene is possibly TRBD2 (5 bases). CDR3 size: 15 residues. Germline values: CDR1 MNHEY, CDR2 SVGAGI. Trimming removed 2 bases from V and 8 bases from J, with 16 bases in between. CDR3 residues: CASSYASLGGDEQFF. As DNA, the CDR3 is TGTGCCAGCAGTTACGCTAGCCTGGGCGGCGATGAGCAGTTCTTC.

The chain uses TRBV14 and TRBJ2-1, with 8 bases aligning to TRBD2. With V trimmed by 4 bases and J by 9 bases, 17 bases remained unmatched. Germline CDR1 is SGHDN and CDR2 is FVKESK. This CDR3 is built from 17 residues. CDR3 protein: CASSPKIGLAGKGEQFF. In nucleotides, the CDR3 is TGTGCCAGCAGCCCCAAAATTGGCCTAGCGGGTAAGGGTGAGCAGTTCTTC.